The rows below give T cell receptor beta chains drawn from one sample of a study of OX40 agonist ivuxolimab in advanced cancers. Produced via immunoSEQ multiplex PCR; TCRdb's table is partial and in-frame only. Of 55,000 to 80,000 clones in the sample, approximately 90% were seen once. The material was CD4+ or CD8+ T cells sorted from blood, obtained in a trial of the OX40 agonist ivuxolimab. These TCRs come from an adult with an advanced solid tumor such as melanoma, head and neck, liver or kidney cancer. The CDR3 runs from the conserved cysteine through the conserved F or W. Each record gives: clone size, V gene, J gene, CDR3 length, D gene, CDR3 DNA, CDR3 protein. A D gene is named only where the DNA matches it firmly. Clone size is stated in some rows and not others, as once, few, many or a class when expanded.

-,TRBV6-1,TRBJ1-4,14,-,TGTGCCAGCAGTGATCAGGGGTCTAATGAAAAACTGTTTTTT,CASSDQGSNEKLFF
-,TRBV29-1,TRBJ2-2,21,-,TGCAGCGTTGGAGTCTACCACCCAAGTGGTGACGCAGCGGACTACACCGGGGAGCTGTTTTTT,CSVGVYHPSGDAADYTGELFF
-,TRBV7-2,TRBJ2-3,13,-,TGTGCCAGCAGCTTTTGGGGCACAGATACGCAGTATTTT,CASSFWGTDTQYF
-,TRBV30,TRBJ1-2,15,TRBD1,TGTGCCTGGAGTCCGGGGGACAGGGGGGTCTGGGGCTACACCTTC,CAWSPGDRGVWGYTF
-,TRBV27,TRBJ2-2,13,-,TGTGCCAGCAGTTTATATTGGACCGGGGAGCTGTTTTTT,CASSLYWTGELFF
-,TRBV28,TRBJ1-2,14,-,TGTGCCAGCAGTCTATGGGGCAGGGTGGATGGCTACACCTTC,CASSLWGRVDGYTF
-,TRBV6-6,TRBJ2-3,14,-,TGTGCCAGCAGTTCCCGGGACAGCACAGATACGCAGTATTTT,CASSSRDSTDTQYF
-,TRBV7-9,TRBJ1-6,13,-,TGTGCCAGCAGCTTAGATGGTATTTCACCCCTCCACTTT,CASSLDGISPLHF
-,TRBV6-6,TRBJ1-3,14,TRBD1,TGTGCCAGCAGTCACGGACAGGGGAGAAACACCATATATTTT,CASSHGQGRNTIYF
-,TRBV18,TRBJ2-1,15,-,TGTGCCAGCTCACGTTACCCGGGAGACTACAATGAGCAGTTCTTC,CASSRYPGDYNEQFF
-,TRBV5-5,TRBJ1-1,13,TRBD1,TGTGCCAGCAGCGTAGCAGGGGGATCTGAAGCTTTCTTT,CASSVAGGSEAFF
-,TRBV5-1,TRBJ1-1,15,TRBD1,TGCGCCAGCAGCGCGGAGACAGGGCCGAACACTGAAGCTTTCTTT,CASSAETGPNTEAFF
-,TRBV5-8,TRBJ2-6,13,-,TGTGCCAGCAGGGATTCCGGGGCCAACGTCCTGACTTTC,CASRDSGANVLTF
-,TRBV21-1,TRBJ1-2,13,-,TGTGCCAGCAGCAAATATTGTGGCTATGGCTACACCTTC,CASSKYCGYGYTF
once,TRBV9,TRBJ1-1,15,-,TGTGCCAGCAGCGTAGCAGGGAGGATTGACACTGAAGCTTTCTTT,CASSVAGRIDTEAFF
once,TRBV5-5,TRBJ2-3,14,-,TGTGCCAGCAGCTTGTGGTACGGAACAGATACGCAGTATTTT,CASSLWYGTDTQYF
-,TRBV6-1,TRBJ2-2,14,-,TGTGCCAGCATTCTAGTGCCCAACACCGGGGAGCTGTTTTTT,CASILVPNTGELFF
once,TRBV6-6,TRBJ1-3,12,-,TGTGCCAGCAGTTACGTCGTGGACACCATATATTTT,CASSYVVDTIYF
-,TRBV7-8,TRBJ1-2,15,-,TGTGCCAGCAGCGATATTAGTGGGGGGATAATCGGCTACACCTTC,CASSDISGGIIGYTF
-,TRBV7-8,TRBJ1-3,15,-,TGTGCCAGCAGCTTAGTCGCAGGGCCTGAAAACACCATATATTTT,CASSLVAGPENTIYF
-,TRBV19,TRBJ2-3,15,-,TGTGCCAGTAGTATAGGGAACGGGAATACAGATACGCAGTATTTT,CASSIGNGNTDTQYF
-,TRBV7-2,TRBJ2-7,13,-,TGTGCCAGCAGCGTTAGCAGGGGTCGCGAGCAGTACTTC,CASSVSRGREQYF
-,TRBV7-6,TRBJ1-4,15,-,TGTGCCAGCAGCTTAGATGGGACGGCCGGACGAAAACTGTTTTTT,CASSLDGTAGRKLFF
-,TRBV28,TRBJ1-4,14,-,TGTGCCAGCCAGACCGGGACCAAGAATGAAAAACTGTTTTTT,CASQTGTKNEKLFF
-,TRBV7-9,TRBJ2-5,14,TRBD1,TGTGCCAGCAGCATTTGGACAGGGGATGAGACCCAGTACTTC,CASSIWTGDETQYF
-,TRBV11-3,TRBJ2-2,16,TRBD1,TGTGCCAGCAGCTTAAACAGGGGCGCGAACACCGGGGAGCTGTTTTTT,CASSLNRGANTGELFF
-,TRBV5-1,TRBJ2-1,15,TRBD2,TGCGCCAGCAGCTTGGAGCTAGCGGGAGGGGGTGAGCAGTTCTTC,CASSLELAGGGEQFF
-,TRBV9,TRBJ1-4,14,TRBD1,TGTGCCAGCAGCAGACAGGGGGCGAGGGAAAAACTGTTTTTT,CASSRQGAREKLFF
-,TRBV5-1,TRBJ2-1,15,-,TGCGCCAGCAGCGGAAACCTGGGGGCATACAATGAGCAGTTCTTC,CASSGNLGAYNEQFF
-,TRBV18,TRBJ2-7,12,-,TGTGCCAGCTCACGGGACAACTACGAGCAGTACTTC,CASSRDNYEQYF
-,TRBV5-5,TRBJ1-1,13,-,TGTGCCAGCAGGGTTTACCTGAACACTGAAGCTTTCTTT,CASRVYLNTEAFF
-,TRBV5-1,TRBJ2-7,12,TRBD2,TGCGCCAGCAGCCCCCCGGGGGGTGAGGTGTACTTC,CASSPPGGEVYF
-,TRBV30,TRBJ2-3,14,TRBD1,TGTGCCTGGAGTCTCCCGGGACAGGGGAATACGCAGTATTTT,CAWSLPGQGNTQYF
-,TRBV27,TRBJ2-1,13,TRBD2,TGTGCCAGCAGTCCGACTAGCGGGAGGGCCGGGTTCTTC,CASSPTSGRAGFF
-,TRBV10-3,TRBJ2-7,15,-,TGTGCCATCAGTGAGTCAGGCCCAGGTGGTAGCGAGCAGTACTTC,CAISESGPGGSEQYF
once,TRBV19,TRBJ2-2,16,-,TGTGCCAGTAGTAATTTTGTGGCCAGAGACACCGGGGAGCTGTTTTTT,CASSNFVARDTGELFF
-,TRBV30,TRBJ2-7,13,-,TGTGCCTGGAGGGGGCTGGGGAAGGGCGAGCAGTACTTC,CAWRGLGKGEQYF
-,TRBV6-6,TRBJ2-7,12,-,TGTGCCAGCAGTTGGGCCGGCTACGAGCAGTACTTC,CASSWAGYEQYF
-,TRBV5-1,TRBJ1-1,14,-,TGCGCCAGCAGTCCAGGGGCACGATACGGGGAAGCTTTCTTT,CASSPGARYGEAFF
-,TRBV30,TRBJ1-6,13,-,TGTGCCTGGGGGCGCAGGGAAGGTTCACCCCTCCACTTT,CAWGRREGSPLHF
-,TRBV7-2,TRBJ1-5,14,-,TGTGCCAGCAGCTTAGATCCCGCTAATCAGCCCCAGCATTTT,CASSLDPANQPQHF
-,TRBV19,TRBJ2-1,13,-,TGTGCCAGTAGCCCTGACCCGGCCTCTGAGCAGTTCTTC,CASSPDPASEQFF
-,TRBV6-6,TRBJ2-7,13,-,TGTGCCAGCAGACTACCGGGGGCCTACGAGCAGTACTTC,CASRLPGAYEQYF
-,TRBV28,TRBJ1-3,14,-,TGTGCCAGCAGAGACAGGAACGATGGAAACACCATATATTTT,CASRDRNDGNTIYF
few,TRBV2,TRBJ1-1,11,-,TGTGCCAGCAGTCCAGAATACGGAGCTTTCTTT,CASSPEYGAFF
-,TRBV14,TRBJ2-7,13,TRBD2,TGTGCCAGCAGTGTAGCGGGAGTCTACGAGCAGTACTTC,CASSVAGVYEQYF
-,TRBV29-1,TRBJ1-4,13,-,TGCAGCGTCGCACAGGGAGCTAATGAAAAACTGTTTTTT,CSVAQGANEKLFF
-,TRBV5-1,TRBJ1-1,15,TRBD1,TGCGCCAGCAGCCCAAGGACAGGGAAGGACACTGAAGCTTTCTTT,CASSPRTGKDTEAFF
-,TRBV5-1,TRBJ2-3,15,-,TGCGCCAGCAGCTCGGACAGTCATTCCACAGATACGCAGTATTTT,CASSSDSHSTDTQYF
-,TRBV7-9,TRBJ2-3,14,-,TGTGCCAGCAGCTCTAGTGGAGTCACAGATACGCAGTATTTT,CASSSSGVTDTQYF
-,TRBV7-9,TRBJ1-2,11,-,TGTGCCAGCAGCTTCGACAGAGGCTACACCTTC,CASSFDRGYTF